In its sample, the clone carrying this T cell receptor (beta chain) was seen many times. Its matching antigen is unknown. The data are from a study of T-cell reconstitution after alpha-beta-depleted transplantation in children. Study-wide results and limits: Roughly two months post-transplant, alpha-beta T cells reportedly originated from several hundred graft clones that had expanded. Most T-cell counts and diversity one year after the transplant came from T cells that were newly produced.

A library of TCRbeta sequences, prepared with unique molecular identifiers, was generated. One entry per CDR3 protein, called by TCRdb with MiXCR from the PCR reads. The table records approximately 6,300 distinct CDR3 sequences, less than 20% of them present only once. V was cut by 0 bases and J by 7 bases, with 15 bases left in between. Germline assignment: CDR1 SGHDN and CDR2 FVKESK. There are 15 residues in the CDR3. This clonotype was sampled from a patient under 10 years old who had a stem cell transplant for inherited bone marrow failure, so the T cells may come from the graft donor. The specimen comprised PBMCs, mostly from graft donor cells, sampled 180 days after TCRalphabeta/CD19-depleted stem cell transplant. This sequence joins TRBV14 and TRBJ2-5; D possibly corresponds to TRBD1 (5 bases). CDR3 in amino acids: CASSQDEGATMTQYF. The CDR3 coding sequence is TGTGCCAGCAGCCAAGACGAAGGGGCAACTATGACCCAGTACTTC.